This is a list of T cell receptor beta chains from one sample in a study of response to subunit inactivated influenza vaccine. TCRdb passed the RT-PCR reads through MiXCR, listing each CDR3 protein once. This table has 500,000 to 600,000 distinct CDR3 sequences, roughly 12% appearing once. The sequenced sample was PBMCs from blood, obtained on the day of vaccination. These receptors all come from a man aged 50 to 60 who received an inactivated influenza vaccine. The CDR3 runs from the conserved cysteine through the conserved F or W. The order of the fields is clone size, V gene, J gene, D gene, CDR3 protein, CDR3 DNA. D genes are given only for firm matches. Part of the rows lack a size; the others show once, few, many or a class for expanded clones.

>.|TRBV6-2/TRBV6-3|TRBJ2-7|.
CASSYSLLYEQYF
TGTGCCAGCAGTTACTCTCTACTCTACGAGCAGTACTTC
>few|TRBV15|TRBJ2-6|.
CATSRGGGSSGANVLTF
TGTGCCACCAGCAGAGGGGGAGGAAGCTCTGGGGCCAACGTCCTGACTTTC
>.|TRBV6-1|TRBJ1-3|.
CASTTGLTGNTIYF
TGTGCCAGCACCACAGGTCTAACTGGAAACACCATATATTTT
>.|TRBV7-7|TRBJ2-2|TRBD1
CASSKIYRGTNTGELFF
TGTGCTAGCAGCAAGATTTACAGGGGAACGAACACCGGGGAGCTGTTTTTT
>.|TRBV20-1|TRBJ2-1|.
CSAAPSSYNEQFF
TGCAGTGCCGCCCCGTCTAGCTACAATGAGCAGTTCTTC
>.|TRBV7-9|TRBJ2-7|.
CASSFSGTNSYEQYF
TGTGCCAGCAGCTTTTCTGGGACCAACTCCTACGAGCAGTACTTC
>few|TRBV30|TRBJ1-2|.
CACGTTGYTF
TGTGCCTGCGGGACAACGGGCTACACCTTC
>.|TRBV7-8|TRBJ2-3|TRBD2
CASSSPRLWASGSRDTQYF
TGTGCCAGCAGCTCCCCTCGACTGTGGGCTAGCGGGAGTCGGGATACGCAGTATTTT
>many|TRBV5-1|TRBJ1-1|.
CASSLGQNLMNTEAFF
TGCGCCAGCAGCTTGGGGCAGAACCTCATGAACACTGAAGCTTTCTTT
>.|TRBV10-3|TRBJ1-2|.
CAIRDRLNYGYTF
TGTGCCATCAGGGACAGACTTAACTATGGCTACACCTTC
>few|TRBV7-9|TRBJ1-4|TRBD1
CASSQGTAGKGLFF
TGTGCCAGCAGCCAGGGGACAGCCGGGAAGGGACTGTTTTTT